Described below is a single T cell receptor (beta chain) sequence and its context. The data were obtained in a study of OX40 agonist ivuxolimab in advanced cancers. About the research overall: Hepatocellular carcinoma, melanoma, renal cell or head and neck cancer occurred in dose-escalation patients.

Produced via immunoSEQ multiplex PCR; TCRdb's table is partial and in-frame only. The sample contains tens of thousands of clones, about 90% of which appear only once. This CDR3 spans 15 amino acids. Per the germline V gene, CDR1 is SGHRS and CDR2 is YFSETQ. Trimming pared 6 bases from V and 5 bases from J, leaving 20 bases between. The sequences come from CD4+ or CD8+ T cells sorted from blood, collected in a trial of the OX40 agonist ivuxolimab. The TCR comes from an adult with an advanced solid tumor such as melanoma, head and neck, liver or kidney cancer. The V and J genes are TRBV5-1 and TRBJ1-2; D unresolved. CDR3 nucleotide sequence: TGCGCCAGCAACGGGTTTGATGGAGGAGGGTATGGCTACACCTTC. It yields the protein CASNGFDGGGYGYTF.